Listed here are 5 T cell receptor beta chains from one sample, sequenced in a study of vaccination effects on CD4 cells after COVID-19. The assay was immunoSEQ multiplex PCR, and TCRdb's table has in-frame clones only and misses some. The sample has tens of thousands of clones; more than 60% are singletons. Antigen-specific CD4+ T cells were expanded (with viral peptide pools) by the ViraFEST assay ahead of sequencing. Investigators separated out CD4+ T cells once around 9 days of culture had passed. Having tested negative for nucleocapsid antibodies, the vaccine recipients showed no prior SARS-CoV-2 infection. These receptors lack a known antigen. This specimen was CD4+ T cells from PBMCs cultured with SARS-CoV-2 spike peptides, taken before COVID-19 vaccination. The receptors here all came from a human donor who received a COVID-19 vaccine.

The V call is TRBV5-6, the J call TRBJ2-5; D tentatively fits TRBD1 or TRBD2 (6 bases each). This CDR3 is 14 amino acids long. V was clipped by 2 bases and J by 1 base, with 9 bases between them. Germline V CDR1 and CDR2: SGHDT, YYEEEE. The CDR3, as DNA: TGTGCCAGCAGCTTCAGGGGAGGCCAAGAGACCCAGTACTTC. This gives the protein CASSFRGGQETQYF.

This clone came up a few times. CDR3 coding DNA: TGTGCCAGCAGTCCCAACAGGGGTGGCTACACCTTC. Its protein product is CASSPNRGGYTF. V and J are TRBV27 and TRBJ1-2, with 7 bases aligning to TRBD1. The CDR3 is made up of 12 amino acids. The V gene's germline CDR1 is MNHEY and CDR2 SMNVEV (reference sequence). V was pared by 5 bases and J by 7 bases, with 4 bases of the junction left unmatched.

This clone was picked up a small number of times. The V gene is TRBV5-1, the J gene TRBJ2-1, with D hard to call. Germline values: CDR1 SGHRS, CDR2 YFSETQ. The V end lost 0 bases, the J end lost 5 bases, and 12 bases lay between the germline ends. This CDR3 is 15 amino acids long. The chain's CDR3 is CASSLVQSPNNEQFF. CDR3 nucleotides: TGCGCCAGCAGCTTGGTACAGTCACCAAACAATGAGCAGTTCTTC.

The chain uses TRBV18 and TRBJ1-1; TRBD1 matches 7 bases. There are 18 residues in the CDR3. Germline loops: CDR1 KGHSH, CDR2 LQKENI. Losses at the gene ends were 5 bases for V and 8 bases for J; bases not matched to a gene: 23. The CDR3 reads CASSFRGGASVLNFEAFF. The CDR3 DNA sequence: TGTGCCAGCTCATTCCGAGGGGGCGCCTCCGTCCTAAACTTCGAAGCTTTCTTT. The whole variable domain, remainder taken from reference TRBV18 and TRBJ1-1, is NAGVMQNPRHLVRRRGQEARLRCSPMKGHSHVYWYRQLPEEGLKFMVYLQKENIIDESGMPKERFSAEFPKEGPSILRIQQVVRGDSAAYFCASSFRGGASVLNFEAFFGQGTRLTVV.

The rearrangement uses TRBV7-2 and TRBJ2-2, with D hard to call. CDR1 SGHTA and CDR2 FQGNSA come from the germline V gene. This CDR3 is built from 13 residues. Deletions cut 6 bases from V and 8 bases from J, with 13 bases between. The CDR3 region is CASRKTGQGELFF. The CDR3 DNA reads TGTGCCAGCAGAAAAACCGGGCAAGGGGAGCTGTTTTTT.